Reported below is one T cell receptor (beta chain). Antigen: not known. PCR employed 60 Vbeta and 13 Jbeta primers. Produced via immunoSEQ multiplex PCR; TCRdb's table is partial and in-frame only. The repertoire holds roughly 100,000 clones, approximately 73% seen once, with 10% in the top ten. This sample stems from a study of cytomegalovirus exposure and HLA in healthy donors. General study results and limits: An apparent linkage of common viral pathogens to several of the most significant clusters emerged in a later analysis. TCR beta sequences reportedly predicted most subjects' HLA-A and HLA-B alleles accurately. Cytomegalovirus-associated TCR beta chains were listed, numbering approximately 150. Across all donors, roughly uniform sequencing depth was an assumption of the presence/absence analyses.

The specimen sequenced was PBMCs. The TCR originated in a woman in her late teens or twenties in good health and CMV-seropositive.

CDR3 protein: CASSSELAVRTDTQYF. CDR3 in DNA: TGCGCCAGCAGCTCAGAATTGGCGGTGCGCACAGATACGCAGTATTTT. The chain joins TRBV5-1 to TRBJ2-3; the D is unclear. CDR3 length: 16 amino acids. V lost 3 bases and J lost 1, with 15 bases in between. CDR1 and CDR2 from the germline V gene are SGHRS and YFSETQ.